This is a list of T cell receptor beta chains from one sample in a study of spatial heterogeneity in lung cancer. Each CDR3 protein is one row after TCRdb ran MiXCR on the 5' RACE reads. The data contain 45,000 to 55,000 distinct CDR3 sequences, roughly 5% of them singletons. The sequencing used PBMCs, collected at surgery. Receptors originate from a male donor with early-stage non-small cell lung cancer. The CDR3 runs from the conserved cysteine through the conserved F or W. D genes are given only for firm matches. Not all rows give a size; the values are once, few, many and, for expanded clones, a class.

size	V	D	J	CDR3	DNA
many	TRBV5-4	-	TRBJ1-6	CASSLGGDNNSPLHF	TGTGCCAGCAGCTTGGGGGGTGACAATAATTCACCCCTCCACTTT
few	TRBV6-2/TRBV6-3	TRBD2	TRBJ2-7	CASSFSLPGTSGLNF	TGTGCCAGCAGTTTCTCCTTACCTGGGACTAGCGGGCTCAACTTC
many	TRBV20-1	-	TRBJ2-5	CSARDPGRTQETQYF	TGCAGTGCTAGAGATCCGGGACGGACTCAAGAGACCCAGTACTTC
-	TRBV6-2/TRBV6-3	TRBD1	TRBJ1-1	CASRGQGSTEAFF	TGTGCCAGCAGGGGACAGGGAAGCACTGAAGCTTTCTTT
few	TRBV7-6	TRBD2	TRBJ2-3	CASSSGLAGVTQYF	TGTGCCAGCAGCTCAGGACTAGCGGGAGTTACGCAGTATTTT
many	TRBV28	-	TRBJ2-5	CASRPVGGETQYF	TGTGCCAGCAGGCCGGTGGGCGGAGAGACCCAGTACTTC
many	TRBV19	-	TRBJ1-5	CASKGANYQPQHF	TGTGCCAGTAAAGGGGCGAACTATCAGCCCCAGCATTTT
many	TRBV7-9	-	TRBJ2-3	CASSSQGADTQYF	TGTGCCAGCAGCTCCCAGGGCGCGGATACGCAGTATTTT
many	TRBV20-1	TRBD2	TRBJ2-3	CSARDAREGTDTQYF	TGCAGTGCTAGGGACGCGCGGGAGGGGACAGATACGCAGTATTTT
many	TRBV5-1	-	TRBJ2-5	CASRPDPAQETQYF	TGCGCCAGCAGACCAGACCCGGCACAAGAGACCCAGTACTTC
few	TRBV30	TRBD2	TRBJ2-7	CAWSWGAGVSEQYF	TGTGCCTGGAGTTGGGGAGCGGGAGTCAGCGAGCAGTACTTC
-	TRBV4-2	TRBD2	TRBJ2-5	CASSPAAGVQETQYF	TGTGCCAGCAGCCCCGCAGCGGGAGTGCAAGAGACCCAGTACTTC
many	TRBV18	-	TRBJ1-6	CASSAGGDNSPLHF	TGTGCCAGCTCAGCCGGAGGCGATAATTCACCCCTCCACTTT
many	TRBV28	TRBD2	TRBJ2-5	CASTAGGQYQETQYF	TGTGCCAGCACGGCGGGAGGCCAATACCAAGAGACCCAGTACTTC
few	TRBV12-3/TRBV12-4	-	TRBJ2-2	CASSYPQGPGELFF	TGTGCCAGCAGCTACCCCCAAGGTCCCGGGGAGCTGTTTTTT
many	TRBV18	-	TRBJ2-1	CASSPRDDEQFF	TGTGCCAGCTCACCACGGGACGATGAGCAGTTCTTC
many	TRBV5-7	-	TRBJ2-1	CASSLGHNEQFF	TGTGCCAGCAGCTTGGGCCACAATGAGCAGTTCTTC
many	TRBV18	-	TRBJ2-1	CASSPPGSSNEQFF	TGTGCCAGCTCACCACCCGGGTCCTCCAATGAGCAGTTCTTC
many	TRBV9	-	TRBJ1-5	CASSVDGRTCRDHQPQHF	TGTGCCAGCAGCGTAGACGGCCGAACCTGCAGGGACCATCAGCCCCAGCATTTT
many	TRBV20-1	TRBD2	TRBJ2-1	CSASFAGLAGDHEQFF	TGCAGTGCTAGTTTTGCTGGACTAGCGGGAGACCATGAGCAGTTCTTC
many	TRBV7-2	-	TRBJ1-4	CASSLGGGSSEKLFF	TGTGCCAGCAGCTTGGGGGGTGGCAGTAGCGAAAAACTGTTTTTT
many	TRBV20-1	TRBD1	TRBJ2-5	CSANHRGRETQYF	TGCAGTGCTAACCACAGGGGGCGAGAGACCCAGTACTTC
many	TRBV9	TRBD1	TRBJ1-4	CASSADRGPEKLFF	TGTGCCAGCAGCGCGGACAGGGGGCCAGAAAAACTGTTTTTT
many	TRBV29-1	TRBD1	TRBJ2-7	CSVERRDSDYYEQYF	TGCAGCGTTGAGAGAAGGGACAGTGATTACTACGAGCAGTACTTC
many	TRBV28	TRBD1	TRBJ1-1	CASCRGPGNTEAFF	TGTGCCAGCTGCAGGGGGCCGGGGAACACTGAAGCTTTCTTT
medium-sized	TRBV29-1	-	TRBJ1-2	CSVLSPSPIYGYTF	TGCAGCGTGTTGAGCCCCTCCCCCATCTATGGCTACACCTTC
many	TRBV29-1	TRBD1	TRBJ2-1	CSVRRGRPSEQFF	TGCAGCGTCCGCAGGGGGCGCCCATCTGAGCAGTTCTTC
many	TRBV30	-	TRBJ1-1	CAWRMVGGKAFF	TGTGCCTGGAGAATGGTGGGGGGTAAAGCTTTCTTT
few	TRBV6-5	TRBD2	TRBJ2-1	CASSLIAGGSYNEQFF	TGTGCCAGCAGCCTTATCGCGGGAGGCTCCTACAATGAGCAGTTCTTC
many	TRBV28	TRBD2	TRBJ2-5	CASSPGTSVGLETQYF	TGTGCCAGCAGTCCGGGGACTAGCGTAGGTCTGGAGACCCAGTACTTC
-	TRBV7-6	-	TRBJ2-7	CASSLEGTAYEQYF	TGTGCCAGCAGCTTAGAGGGGACGGCCTACGAGCAGTACTTC
many	TRBV5-1	-	TRBJ2-1	CASSSETDEQFF	TGCGCCAGCAGCTCAGAGACCGACGAGCAGTTCTTC
many	TRBV6-6	-	TRBJ2-5	CASSGVGETQYF	TGTGCCAGCTCGGGAGTCGGAGAGACCCAGTACTTC
many	TRBV19	TRBD1	TRBJ1-2	CASSIPGGQNYGYTF	TGTGCCAGTAGTATCCCAGGGGGCCAAAACTATGGCTACACCTTC
many	TRBV7-6	-	TRBJ1-5	CASSLGGPNQPQHF	TGTGCCAGCAGCTTGGGAGGGCCCAATCAGCCCCAGCATTTT
many	TRBV7-8	TRBD2	TRBJ2-5	CASSLLTSGVGETQYF	TGTGCCAGCAGCCTGCTGACTAGCGGCGTAGGAGAGACCCAGTACTTC
many	TRBV5-1	TRBD2	TRBJ2-3	CASRLAGLTDTQYF	TGCGCCAGCAGGCTAGCGGGGCTCACAGATACGCAGTATTTT
few	TRBV5-1	-	TRBJ1-5	CASSSGQNQPQHF	TGCGCCAGCAGCTCGGGTCAAAATCAGCCCCAGCATTTT
many	TRBV14	-	TRBJ1-3	CASSSGVVRGNTIYF	TGTGCCAGCAGTTCCGGAGTTGTGCGGGGAAACACCATATATTTT
many	TRBV28	TRBD1	TRBJ2-7	CASSFGTEGYEQYF	TGTGCCAGCAGTTTCGGGACAGAGGGCTACGAGCAGTACTTC
many	TRBV11-2	-	TRBJ2-2	CASSLVGPTQNTGELFF	TGTGCCAGCAGCTTAGTAGGCCCGACCCAGAACACCGGGGAGCTGTTTTTT
many	TRBV19	-	TRBJ2-7	CASSIRKSTEQYF	TGTGCCAGTAGTATACGGAAGAGTACCGAGCAGTACTTC
many	TRBV29-1	-	TRBJ1-4	CSVEDPRRTQSNEKLFF	TGCAGCGTTGAAGACCCGAGGAGGACCCAGTCTAATGAAAAACTGTTTTTT
many	TRBV4-3	-	TRBJ2-7	CASSQEVLGYEQYF	TGCGCCAGCAGCCAAGAAGTTCTGGGCTACGAGCAGTACTTC
many	TRBV15	-	TRBJ2-3	CATSREGAASTDTQYF	TGTGCCACCAGCAGAGAAGGAGCTGCTAGCACAGATACGCAGTATTTT
many	TRBV27	TRBD2	TRBJ2-7	CASSLSGGPRVQYF	TGTGCCAGCAGTTTATCGGGAGGGCCCCGGGTGCAGTACTTC
many	TRBV28	-	TRBJ2-5	CASSSPGGAKTQYF	TGTGCCAGCAGTTCACCCGGCGGGGCGAAGACCCAGTACTTC
many	TRBV29-1	-	TRBJ2-5	CSVDQQETQYF	TGCAGCGTTGACCAACAAGAGACCCAGTACTTC
-	TRBV6-2/TRBV6-3	-	TRBJ2-7	CASNDYYEQYF	TGTGCCAGCAACGACTACTACGAGCAGTACTTC
few	TRBV7-9	-	TRBJ2-5	CASSLRGSQETQYF	TGTGCCAGCAGCTTACGGGGCAGCCAAGAGACCCAGTACTTC
many	TRBV6-2/TRBV6-3	-	TRBJ2-7	CASGPVPRSYEQYF	TGTGCCAGCGGACCCGTCCCCCGCTCCTACGAGCAGTACTTC
many	TRBV2	TRBD2	TRBJ2-1	CASSESSGRGNEQFF	TGTGCCAGCAGTGAATCTAGCGGGAGGGGCAATGAGCAGTTCTTC
many	TRBV12-3/TRBV12-4	-	TRBJ2-1	CASSSRRNEQFF	TGTGCCAGCAGTTCCAGGAGAAATGAGCAGTTCTTC
few	TRBV5-4	-	TRBJ2-2	CASRPGLTGELFF	TGTGCCAGCAGACCGGGACTGACCGGGGAGCTGTTTTTT
-	TRBV14	-	TRBJ2-2	CASSPQGTGELFF	TGTGCCAGCAGCCCTCAAGGCACCGGGGAGCTGTTTTTT
many	TRBV5-4	TRBD2	TRBJ2-3	CASSIGLDRTDTQYF	TGTGCCAGCAGCATAGGACTAGATCGCACAGATACGCAGTATTTT
many	TRBV5-1	-	TRBJ2-6	CASSLVAGAGANVLTF	TGCGCCAGCAGCTTGGTTGCCGGGGCTGGGGCCAACGTCCTGACTTTC
many	TRBV20-1	-	TRBJ2-3	CSASPQGTDTQYF	TGCAGTGCTAGTCCCCAAGGGACAGATACGCAGTATTTT
many	TRBV29-1	-	TRBJ1-5	CSVAGPGQPQHF	TGCAGCGTTGCCGGGCCAGGGCAGCCCCAGCATTTT